Listed below are T cell receptor beta chains from one sample, sequenced in a study of beta chain features in type 1 diabetes. Sequencing was performed with immunoSEQ multiplex PCR; in TCRdb, only in-frame clones are kept and a portion is missing. The sample yields around 160,000 clones, approximately 52% seen once. Sequencing input: Tregs from blood. The receptors shown here come from a man in his late teens or twenties in good health. The CDR3 runs from the conserved cysteine through the conserved F or W. D genes are given only for firm matches. Clone size is shown for a subset of rows, as once, few, many or a class of expanded clone.

clone size: few
D gene: TRBD2
V gene: TRBV5-1
J gene: TRBJ2-7
CDR3 DNA: TGCGGTACACGAAGGACTAGCGAGAGCTCCTACGAGCAGTACTTC
CDR3 protein: CGTRRTSESSYEQYF

clone size: .
D gene: .
V gene: TRBV9
J gene: TRBJ2-2
CDR3 DNA: TGTGCCAGCGAGGGTCCGGCGAACACCGGGGAGCTGTTTTTT
CDR3 protein: CASEGPANTGELFF

clone size: few
D gene: TRBD1
V gene: TRBV4-3
J gene: TRBJ2-7
CDR3 DNA: TGCGCCAGCAGTCAAGCCGGGACAGGGCCCTACGAGCAGTACTTC
CDR3 protein: CASSQAGTGPYEQYF

clone size: .
D gene: .
V gene: TRBV9
J gene: TRBJ1-3
CDR3 DNA: TGTGCCAGCAGCGTGGAGGGCTCTGGAAACACCATATATTTT
CDR3 protein: CASSVEGSGNTIYF

clone size: .
D gene: TRBD1
V gene: TRBV7-8
J gene: TRBJ1-1
CDR3 DNA: TGTGCCAGCCGCTCCGCGGGACAGGAGAACACTGAAGCTTTCTTT
CDR3 protein: CASRSAGQENTEAFF

clone size: once
D gene: TRBD1
V gene: TRBV5-4
J gene: TRBJ2-1
CDR3 DNA: TGTGCCAGCAGGCTAAGACAGGGTCGGGTCAATGAGCAGTTCTTC
CDR3 protein: CASRLRQGRVNEQFF

clone size: few
D gene: TRBD1
V gene: TRBV6-1
J gene: TRBJ2-5
CDR3 DNA: TGTGCCAGCAGCTGGACAGGGATCCAAGAGACCCAGTACTTC
CDR3 protein: CASSWTGIQETQYF

clone size: .
D gene: TRBD1
V gene: TRBV28
J gene: TRBJ2-7
CDR3 DNA: TGTGCCAGCAGACTCCCAGGGACAGTAGTCCACGAGCAGTACTTC
CDR3 protein: CASRLPGTVVHEQYF

clone size: once
D gene: .
V gene: TRBV18
J gene: TRBJ2-3
CDR3 DNA: TGTGCCAGCTTCCGGGACACAAACACAGATACGCAGTATTTT
CDR3 protein: CASFRDTNTDTQYF

clone size: .
D gene: .
V gene: TRBV2
J gene: TRBJ2-6
CDR3 DNA: TGTGCCAGCACCGGATGGGGCGGTAACTCTGGGGCCAACGTCCTGACTTTC
CDR3 protein: CASTGWGGNSGANVLTF

clone size: .
D gene: .
V gene: TRBV7-2
J gene: TRBJ1-1
CDR3 DNA: TGTGCCAGCAGCCCCGCACGCGGGACTGAAGCTTTCTTT
CDR3 protein: CASSPARGTEAFF

clone size: once
D gene: TRBD2
V gene: TRBV15
J gene: TRBJ2-4
CDR3 DNA: TGTGCCACCCGCGGGAGGCGATATGAAAACATTCAGTACTTC
CDR3 protein: CATRGRRYENIQYF

clone size: .
D gene: TRBD2
V gene: TRBV9
J gene: TRBJ2-7
CDR3 DNA: TGTGCCAGCAGCGTAGGACCGGGGGGCTACGAGCAGTACTTC
CDR3 protein: CASSVGPGGYEQYF

clone size: .
D gene: .
V gene: TRBV7-9
J gene: TRBJ2-3
CDR3 DNA: TGTGCCAGCAGCTTAGGGCAGCGCTCTAGCACAGATACGCAGTATTTT
CDR3 protein: CASSLGQRSSTDTQYF

clone size: .
D gene: .
V gene: TRBV7-2
J gene: TRBJ1-5
CDR3 DNA: TGTGCCAGCAGTAATGGACTTGGCAATCAACCCCAGCATTTT
CDR3 protein: CASSNGLGNQPQHF

clone size: few
D gene: .
V gene: TRBV18
J gene: TRBJ1-1
CDR3 DNA: TGTGCCAGCTCCCCGGGAGGGAGGAACACTGAAGCTTTCTTT
CDR3 protein: CASSPGGRNTEAFF

clone size: .
D gene: .
V gene: TRBV27
J gene: TRBJ2-2
CDR3 DNA: TGTGCCAGCAGTTCCCTGCAGAGGGTCGGCGGGGAGCTGTTTTTT
CDR3 protein: CASSSLQRVGGELFF